The clone carrying this T cell receptor (beta chain) has just a few counts. The antigen remains unidentified. This record comes from a study of T-cell memory formation after mild COVID-19. General observations from the study: The appearance of some responding clones in pre-infection memory suggested that cross-reactive memory joined. Among clones contracting day 15 to 85, CD4/CD8 was balanced, whereas later expanders leaned CD4+. Second-wave clones with a day 37 peak had unconfirmed SARS-CoV-2 specificity.

MiXCR was run by TCRdb on the 5' RACE reads, yielding one entry per CDR3 protein. The sample lists 200,000 to 300,000 distinct CDR3 sequences; roughly a sixth were seen once. Germline lookup yields CDR1 SQVTM and CDR2 ANQGSEA. The CDR3 extends over 13 amino acids. The J segment lost 0 bases and the V segment lost 6 bases, leaving 4 bases of the junction unmatched. The sequence was collected from a man aged 18 to 29 who had mild COVID-19 (a few samples of this study predate the infection). Cell type and time point are not known. The chain employs TRBV29-1 and TRBJ1-2; 7 bases agree with TRBD1. Input material: PBMCs or a T cell subset sorted from them (not recorded which). CDR3 sequence reads: CSVRDRANYGYTF. The CDR3 bases are TGCAGCGTCAGGGACAGAGCTAACTATGGCTACACCTTC.